The 24 T cell receptor beta chains presented below share a single source sample, sequenced in a study of blood T cell repertoires in COVID-19. Assay used: immunoSEQ multiplex PCR; TCRdb lists only in-frame clones, some missing. The table has 250,000 to 400,000 clones, roughly 85% seen once. Sequencing input: PBMCs or T cells enriched from blood (not recorded which). These receptors were obtained from a woman in her 30s who had been exposed to COVID-19.

The V and J genes are TRBV10-1 and TRBJ2-3; 9 bases match TRBD2. CDR1 is WNHNN and CDR2 is SYGVQD in the germline V gene (reference sequence). The V segment lost 2 bases and the J segment 5 bases; nucleotides outside the gene matches: 8. This CDR3 region has 16 residues. CDR3: CASSERRGGPEDTQYF. CDR3 nucleotides: TGCGCCAGCAGTGAGCGGCGGGGGGGCCCGGAAGATACGCAGTATTTT.

This chain uses TRBV30 with TRBJ1-2; D possibly corresponds to TRBD1 (5 bases). Germline lookup yields CDR1 GTSNPN and CDR2 SVGIG (reference sequence). V was cut by 2 bases and J by 3 bases, with 16 bases left in between. The CDR3 runs to 15 residues. The DNA for the CDR3 is TGTGCCTGGAGTCCCCCGACCGACAGCTACTATGGCTACACCTTC. Translation gives CAWSPPTDSYYGYTF. The complete variable domain, with remaining parts taken from reference TRBV30 and TRBJ1-2, reads SQTIHQWPATLVQPVGSPLSLECTVEGTSNPNLYWYRQAAGRGLQLLFYSVGIGQISSEVPQNLSASRPQDRQFILSSKKLLLSDSGFYLCAWSPPTDSYYGYTFGSGTRLTVV.

The rearrangement uses TRBV7-9 and TRBJ1-2, with 10 bases matching TRBD1. Germline V CDR1 and CDR2: SEHNR, FQNEAQ (reference sequence). The CDR3 length is 15 residues. After removal of 6 bases from V and 6 bases from J, the junction contained 10 bases not matched to a gene. In DNA form, the CDR3 reads TGTGCCAGCAGTTCAGACAGGGGGCGCTTAGATGGCTACACCTTC. Translating it yields CASSSDRGRLDGYTF.

Note on this clone: One end of the junction varies from germline; a read error may be responsible. The V gene is TRBV7-7, the J gene TRBJ1-2; 8 bases match TRBD1. The CDR3 runs 15 residues. CDR1 and CDR2 from the germline V gene are SSHAT and FNYEAQ (reference sequence). This chain's CDR3 is CASSSLRGQDYGYTF. The DNA for the CDR3 is TGTGCTAGCAGTTCACTCAGGGGGCAGGACTATGGCTACACCTTC.

This chain uses TRBV6-1 with TRBJ1-5; maybe TRBD1 (6 bases). V shed 2 bases and J shed 0 bases, with 17 bases lying between them. Germline V gene lookup returns CDR1 MNHNS and CDR2 SASEGT. The CDR3 covers 18 residues. CDR3 loop: CASSEFARQAYSNQPQHF. CDR3 coding DNA: TGTGCCAGCAGTGAATTCGCCCGACAGGCATATAGCAATCAGCCCCAGCATTTT.

The CDR3 bases are TGTGCTAGTGGCCCTGGACAGGGGTTTGCAGATACGCAGTATTTT. It specifies CASGPGQGFADTQYF. This chain uses TRBV12-5 with TRBJ2-3, with 9 bases matching TRBD1. Germline V gene data show CDR1 as LGHNT and CDR2 as FRNRAP. V shed 6 bases, J shed 4 bases, and the junction held 8 bases outside the gene matches. This CDR3 region has 15 residues.

The chain combines TRBV6-5 with TRBJ2-5; D is unresolved. V was trimmed by 6 bases and J by 2 bases, leaving 7 bases between them. Germline loops: CDR1 MNHEY, CDR2 SVGAGI. The CDR3 consists of 12 residues. In nucleotides, the CDR3 is TGTGCCAGCAGCGCGAATCAAGAGACCCAGTACTTC. This codes for CASSANQETQYF.

This sequence joins TRBV28 and TRBJ2-1, with D hard to call. The V end lost 7 bases, the J end lost 0 bases, and 10 bases lay between the germline ends. This CDR3 is built from 14 residues. Germline lookup yields CDR1 MDHEN and CDR2 SYDVKM. DNA of the CDR3: TGTGCCAGCACCACTTGGAGCTCCTACAATGAGCAGTTCTTC. It specifies CASTTWSSYNEQFF.

The V and J genes are TRBV10-1 and TRBJ2-3; tentatively, D is TRBD1 (6 bases). The CDR3 covers 15 residues. Germline values: CDR1 WNHNN, CDR2 SYGVQD (reference sequence). The V gene lost 3 bases and the J gene lost 5 bases, with 15 bases spanning the gap. CDR3 nucleotide sequence: TGCGCCAGCAGTGATACCAGGGGAAAAGGAGATACGCAGTATTTT. Amino acids: CASSDTRGKGDTQYF.

The rearrangement joins TRBV6-5 to TRBJ2-3, with D perhaps matching TRBD2 (6 bases). Trimming took 2 bases from V and 4 from J, leaving 13 bases between them. The germline gives CDR1 MNHEY, CDR2 SVGAGI. CDR3 length equals 15 residues. The DNA for the CDR3 is TGTGCCAGCAGTTACGCAAACGGGGGTGCAGATACGCAGTATTTT. Translation gives CASSYANGGADTQYF.

This chain uses TRBV28 with TRBJ2-1; 10 bases map to TRBD2. This CDR3 spans 16 amino acids. From germline, CDR1 is MDHEN and CDR2 SYDVKM. The V segment lost 4 bases and the J segment 4 bases; nucleotides outside the gene matches: 7. CDR3 amino acids: CASSSPGTSAYNEQFF. The CDR3 DNA reads TGTGCCAGCAGTTCCCCCGGGACTAGCGCGTACAATGAGCAGTTCTTC.

The chain has TRBV30 and TRBJ2-1; a possible D gene is TRBD2 (6 bases). Germline V gene data show CDR1 as GTSNPN and CDR2 as SVGIG (reference sequence). The CDR3 runs 14 residues. V was trimmed by 2 bases and J by 1 base, leaving 9 bases between them. The CDR3 reads CAWSWGDSYNEQFF. In DNA form, the CDR3 reads TGTGCCTGGAGTTGGGGGGATTCCTACAATGAGCAGTTCTTC.

This clone was seen a single time. This rearrangement joins TRBV19 to TRBJ1-5, with 10 bases aligning to TRBD1. CDR1 is LNHDA and CDR2 is SQIVND in the germline V gene (reference sequence). Trimming took 4 bases from V and 5 from J; bases not matched to a gene: 8. The length of the CDR3 is 16 residues. CDR3 region: CASSTPGQGSYQPQHF. CDR3 sequence (DNA): TGTGCCAGTAGTACACCGGGACAGGGGAGCTATCAGCCCCAGCATTTT.

This clone occurred once. CDR3 sequence (DNA): TGTGCCAGCAGCCAACTCCCTCGGACAGGGGCGCTAAAGGAACCCCTCCACTTT. Residues: CASSQLPRTGALKEPLHF. The V gene is TRBV3-1 (or the pseudogene TRBV3-2), the J gene TRBJ1-6; 9 bases map to TRBD1. Losses at the gene ends were 2 bases for V and 12 bases for J; bases not matched to a gene: 17. CDR1 and CDR2 from the germline V gene are LGHDT and YNNKEL (reference sequence). This CDR3 has 18 amino acids.

This chain joins TRBV9 and TRBJ2-1, with TRBD2 matching over 8 bases. This CDR3 has 17 residues. Germline-derived CDR1 and CDR2 are SGDLS and YYNGEE. V shed 4 bases, J shed 4 bases, and the junction held 13 bases outside the gene matches. CDR3 in DNA: TGTGCCAGCAGCTTTCTACCCCCCGGGAGGGGGTACAATGAGCAGTTCTTC. It specifies CASSFLPPGRGYNEQFF.

The CDR3 DNA follows: TGTGCCCCCAGCTTGATGGCGGTTACTGGAAACACCATATATTTT. Translating gives CAPSLMAVTGNTIYF. This chain connects TRBV5-5 to TRBJ1-3; D is uncertain. Germline lookup yields CDR1 SGHKS and CDR2 YYEKEE (reference sequence). Trimming cost V 10 bases and J 2 bases, with 19 bases left between them. The CDR3 is 15 amino acids. Looking up the rest from reference TRBV5-5 and TRBJ1-3 gives the full variable domain: DAGVTQSPTHLIKTRGQQVTLRCSPISGHKSVSWYQQVLGQGPQFIFQYYEKEERGRGNFPDRFSARQFPNYSSELNVNALLLGDSALYLCAPSLMAVTGNTIYFGEGSWLTVV.

This clone has only a few counts. The chain recombines TRBV4-3 with TRBJ2-2; possible D gene TRBD1, 5 bases. Trimming stripped 1 base from V and 3 bases from J, with 12 bases between. The length of the CDR3 is 16 residues. CDR1 and CDR2 from the germline V gene are LGHNA and YSLEER. In nucleotides, the CDR3 is TGCGCCAGCAGCCAAGGAAATCTAGGGGACACCGGGGAGCTGTTTTTT. This encodes CASSQGNLGDTGELFF.

This clone came up a few times. The chain links TRBV7-6 to TRBJ2-2; 9 positions match TRBD1. Germline V gene lookup returns CDR1 SGHVS and CDR2 FNYEAQ. The CDR3 consists of 15 residues. Trimming cost V 8 bases and J 5 bases; bases outside gene matches: 9. CDR3 nucleotides: TGTGCCAGCGCCTCCGGGACAGGGCGTACCGGGGAGCTGTTTTTT. Its translation is CASASGTGRTGELFF.

The DNA for the CDR3 is TGTGCCAGCAGCCGGCCGGGGAGGGGTGAGCAGTTCTTC. Protein sequence: CASSRPGRGEQFF. This chain links TRBV7-9 with TRBJ2-1; TRBD2 matches at 7 bases. The length of the CDR3 is 13 residues. Germline trimming cut 5 bases from V and 9 bases from J; bases unmatched to any gene: 7. Germline loops: CDR1 SEHNR, CDR2 FQNEAQ (reference sequence).

V gene TRBV11-2 combines with J gene TRBJ2-5; the match to TRBD1 covers 9 bases. V was pared by 5 bases and J by 4 bases, with 8 bases of the junction left unmatched. The CDR3 is made up of 15 amino acids. Germline assignment: CDR1 SGHAT and CDR2 FQNNGV. This CDR3 reads CASSPRQGGGETQYF. The CDR3 DNA reads TGTGCCAGCAGCCCTCGACAGGGGGGGGGAGAGACCCAGTACTTC. Full variable domain (remainder filled in from reference TRBV11-2 and TRBJ2-5): EAGVAQSPRYKIIEKRQSVAFWCNPISGHATLYWYQQILGQGPKLLIQFQNNGVVDDSQLPKDRFSAERLKGVDSTLKIQPAKLEDSAVYLCASSPRQGGGETQYFGPGTRLLVL.

The V and J genes are TRBV5-1 and TRBJ2-7; 8 nucleotides line up with TRBD1. V trimming: 4 bases; J trimming: 3 bases; junction bases outside the gene matches: 3. The CDR3 spans 13 residues. Germline CDR1 is SGHRS and CDR2 is YFSETQ. CDR3 sequence (DNA): TGCGCCAGCAGCGCGGACAGGGTCTACGAGCAGTACTTC. Translated, it gives CASSADRVYEQYF.

The chain has TRBV30 and TRBJ1-5; 8 bases align to TRBD1. CDR1 is GTSNPN and CDR2 is SVGIG in the germline V gene (reference sequence). Unmatched junction bases numbered 12, after V lost 2 bases and J lost 0 bases. There are 18 residues in the CDR3. CDR3 residues: CAWSPDRDRRYSNQPQHF. The CDR3, as DNA: TGTGCCTGGAGTCCGGACAGGGATCGGCGATATAGCAATCAGCCCCAGCATTTT.

This chain connects TRBV28 to TRBJ1-3; D gene ambiguous. Per germline, CDR1 MDHEN and CDR2 SYDVKM. Trimming stripped 6 bases from V and 0 bases from J, with 12 bases between. The CDR3 is made up of 15 amino acids. Here the CDR3 reads CASSPQLISGNTIYF. Here the CDR3 DNA reads TGTGCCAGCAGCCCCCAACTGATCTCTGGAAACACCATATATTTT.

This clone is a singleton in its sample. The chain is built from TRBV27 and TRBJ1-1; 10 bases align to TRBD1. CDR3 size: 15 residues. Trimming at V came to 5 bases and at J to 4 bases, leaving 7 bases not matched to a gene. CDR1 MNHEY and CDR2 SMNVEV come from the germline V gene (reference sequence). CDR3 in DNA: TGTGCCAGCAGTCTTGACAGGGGGCGAGGCACTGAAGCTTTCTTT. It translates to CASSLDRGRGTEAFF.